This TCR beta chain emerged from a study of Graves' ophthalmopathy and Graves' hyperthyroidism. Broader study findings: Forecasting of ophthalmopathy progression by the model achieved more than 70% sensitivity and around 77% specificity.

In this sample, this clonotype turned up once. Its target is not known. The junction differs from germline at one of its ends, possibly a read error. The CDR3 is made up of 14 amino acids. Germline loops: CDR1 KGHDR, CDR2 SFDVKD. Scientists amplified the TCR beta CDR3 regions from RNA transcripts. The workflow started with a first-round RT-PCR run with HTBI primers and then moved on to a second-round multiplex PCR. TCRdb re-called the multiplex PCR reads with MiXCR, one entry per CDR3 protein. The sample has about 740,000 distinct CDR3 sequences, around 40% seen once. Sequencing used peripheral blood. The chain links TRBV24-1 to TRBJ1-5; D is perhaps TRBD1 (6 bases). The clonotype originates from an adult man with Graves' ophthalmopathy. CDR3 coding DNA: TGTGCCAGCAGTTTATCTGGGGGCGATCAGCCCCAGCATTTT. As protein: CASSLSGGDQPQHF.